The rows below give T cell receptor beta chains drawn from one sample of a study of T-cell memory formation after mild COVID-19. TCRdb redid the calling of the 5' RACE reads with MiXCR, one entry per CDR3 protein. The profile shows around 250,000 distinct CDR3 sequences, over 9% of them singletons. Sequencing used PBMCs or a T cell subset sorted from them (not recorded which). The receptors stem from a man aged 18-30 years who had mild COVID-19 (a few samples of this study predate the infection). Cell type and time point are not known. CDR3s include the opening cysteine and the closing phenylalanine or tryptophan. Each record gives: D gene, clone size, V gene, J gene, CDR3 DNA, CDR3 protein. A D gene is named only where the DNA matches it firmly. Size values are once, few and many counts, or a class for expanded clones, and some rows have none.

D: TRBD1; size: few; V: TRBV7-9; J: TRBJ2-1; DNA: TGTGCCAGCAGCTTAGGGACAGGGTTTGCTGAGCAGTTCTTC; CDR3: CASSLGTGFAEQFF
D: TRBD2; size: many; V: TRBV9; J: TRBJ2-3; DNA: TGTGCCAGCAGCGGCGGGGGGTTCATGAGTACGCAGTATTTT; CDR3: CASSGGGFMSTQYF
D: NA; size: NA; V: TRBV7-2; J: TRBJ1-1; DNA: TGTGCCAGCGCCTCCGGTCCCGGAGGAACTGAAGCTTTCTTT; CDR3: CASASGPGGTEAFF
D: NA; size: many; V: TRBV5-1; J: TRBJ2-6; DNA: TGCGCCAGCAGCCCTACAGACTCTGGGGCCAACGTCCTGACTTTC; CDR3: CASSPTDSGANVLTF
D: NA; size: few; V: TRBV7-2; J: TRBJ1-1; DNA: TGTGCCAGCAGCGTTAGGCAGGGTGACACTGAAGCTTTCTTT; CDR3: CASSVRQGDTEAFF
D: TRBD1; size: NA; V: TRBV3-1; J: TRBJ1-6; DNA: TGTGCCAGCAGCCGATATGAGGGACAGTATAATTCACCCCTCCACTTT; CDR3: CASSRYEGQYNSPLHF
D: TRBD1; size: few; V: TRBV4-3; J: TRBJ1-5; DNA: TGCGCCAGCAGCCCCGGGACAGGGATATCGGGGCAGCCCCAGCATTTT; CDR3: CASSPGTGISGQPQHF
D: NA; size: NA; V: TRBV6-2/TRBV6-3; J: TRBJ2-7; DNA: TGTGCCAGCACCCCGCATGTACAGAGCTACGAGCAGTACTTC; CDR3: CASTPHVQSYEQYF
D: NA; size: few; V: TRBV20-1; J: TRBJ2-2; DNA: TGCAGTGCCTCCGGGCAGGGGTCCGGGGAGCTGTTTTTT; CDR3: CSASGQGSGELFF
D: NA; size: once; V: TRBV5-1; J: TRBJ2-3; DNA: TGCGCCAGCAGCCGGCAGGGTACTAGCACAGATACGCAGTATTTT; CDR3: CASSRQGTSTDTQYF
D: TRBD2; size: NA; V: TRBV14; J: TRBJ2-5; DNA: TGTGCCAGCAGCCCTCTTCTAGCGGGGGGCCCGCAAGAGACCCAGTACTTC; CDR3: CASSPLLAGGPQETQYF
D: NA; size: few; V: TRBV20-1; J: TRBJ1-5; DNA: TGCAGTGCTAGAGCTTCGACCCCAGGGTACCAGCCCCAGCATTTT; CDR3: CSARASTPGYQPQHF
D: TRBD1; size: few; V: TRBV12-3/TRBV12-4; J: TRBJ1-1; DNA: TGTGCCAGCAGTACCGGACAGGGTAAAGGGGCTTTCTTT; CDR3: CASSTGQGKGAFF
D: TRBD1; size: NA; V: TRBV4-1; J: TRBJ2-4; DNA: TGCGCCAGCAGCCAAGGACAGGGGTTCGACAAAAACATTCAGTACTTC; CDR3: CASSQGQGFDKNIQYF
D: TRBD2; size: many; V: TRBV5-4; J: TRBJ2-5; DNA: TGTGCCAGCAGCTTGGCCGGGACTACCGGATACCAGTACTTC; CDR3: CASSLAGTTGYQYF
D: NA; size: NA; V: TRBV5-1; J: TRBJ2-2; DNA: TGCGCCAGCAGCTTGGCCGGGGACCGCACCGGGGAGCTGTTTTTT; CDR3: CASSLAGDRTGELFF
D: NA; size: many; V: TRBV3-1; J: TRBJ1-1; DNA: TGTGCCAGCAGCCAACGCCAGAACACTGAAGCTTTCTTT; CDR3: CASSQRQNTEAFF
D: NA; size: NA; V: TRBV6-5; J: TRBJ2-2; DNA: TGTGCCAGCACTCTGCAGGAAAACACCGGGGAGCTGTTTTTT; CDR3: CASTLQENTGELFF
D: NA; size: few; V: TRBV3-1; J: TRBJ2-5; DNA: TGTGCCAGCAGCCAAGGGGGGGCCCTCCAAGAGACCCAGTACTTC; CDR3: CASSQGGALQETQYF
D: NA; size: NA; V: TRBV28; J: TRBJ2-3; DNA: TGTGCCAGCTCGAAGGGTCTTCATACGCAGTATTTT; CDR3: CASSKGLHTQYF
D: NA; size: NA; V: TRBV20-1; J: TRBJ1-6; DNA: TGCAGTGCTAGCCCGACCGGTAGGGATAATTCACCCCTCCACTTT; CDR3: CSASPTGRDNSPLHF
D: NA; size: few; V: TRBV12-5; J: TRBJ2-4; DNA: TGTGCTAGTGGGACAGCCAAAAACATTCAGTACTTC; CDR3: CASGTAKNIQYF
D: TRBD2; size: few; V: TRBV7-2; J: TRBJ2-2; DNA: TGTGCCAGCAGCTACCGGGGGGTGGCCACCGGGGAGCTGTTTTTT; CDR3: CASSYRGVATGELFF
D: TRBD2; size: NA; V: TRBV5-5; J: TRBJ2-5; DNA: TGTGCCAGCAGCTTGGCGGGGGGGTCTGTCTCGGAGACCCAGTACTTC; CDR3: CASSLAGGSVSETQYF
D: TRBD1; size: NA; V: TRBV19; J: TRBJ1-5; DNA: TGTGCCAGTAAGACTGTCTGGACAGGGGAATCTCAGCCCCAGCATTTT; CDR3: CASKTVWTGESQPQHF
D: TRBD1; size: many; V: TRBV4-3; J: TRBJ2-7; DNA: TGCGCCAGCAGCCCCTCTCACGGGACAGGGCCTGACGAGCAGTACTTC; CDR3: CASSPSHGTGPDEQYF
D: NA; size: NA; V: TRBV15; J: TRBJ2-1; DNA: TGTGCCACCAGCAGAGGAGGGTCCAGGGCCAATGAGCAGTTCTTC; CDR3: CATSRGGSRANEQFF
D: NA; size: NA; V: TRBV7-2; J: TRBJ2-3; DNA: TGTGCCAGCTCAGTGGGCCACACAGATACGCAGTATTTT; CDR3: CASSVGHTDTQYF
D: NA; size: many; V: TRBV12-3/TRBV12-4; J: TRBJ2-5; DNA: TGTGCCAGCAGTTTTACGTGGGACCAAGAGACCCAGTACTTC; CDR3: CASSFTWDQETQYF
D: NA; size: few; V: TRBV4-3; J: TRBJ2-2; DNA: TGCGCCAGCAGCCAAGACGGCGTCGGTGGGGCCGGGGAGCTGTTTTTT; CDR3: CASSQDGVGGAGELFF
D: NA; size: many; V: TRBV3-1; J: TRBJ1-2; DNA: TGTGCCAGCAGCCCCTTAGGTGGCTACACCTTC; CDR3: CASSPLGGYTF
D: NA; size: NA; V: TRBV20-1; J: TRBJ2-1; DNA: TGCAGTGCTAGCCCCCTTAGGGGCAATGAGCAGTTCTTC; CDR3: CSASPLRGNEQFF